A single TCR beta chain is shown here with its context. Its specificity is not known. V lost 5 bases and J lost 3; bases outside the gene matches: 4. The germline V gene encodes CDR1 SGHAT and CDR2 FQNNGV. This CDR3 is built from 15 residues. Total RNA amounts of at least 6 micrograms were extracted per sample. The data belong to a study of blood T cells in healthy people across ages. Study conclusions and caveats: With unsorted PBMCs, a conclusive comparison of naive versus antigen-experienced cells was not possible.

A J-beta primer mix and a sample-barcoded 5' primer were used in a second PCR of roughly 6 to 12 cycles. The yield of each sample was at least 2.5 million CDR3-containing paired-end reads. TCRdb analysed the 5' RACE reads with MiXCR anew, one entry per CDR3 protein. The table includes about 1.8 million distinct CDR3 sequences, less than 50% detected once. This sequence was found in a woman between 40 and 50 years old in good health. The chain has TRBV11-2 and TRBJ2-2; 9 nucleotides line up with TRBD2. The source material was blood. The chain's CDR3 is CASSPSGVYTGELFF. CDR3 DNA: TGTGCCAGCAGCCCTAGCGGGGTCTACACCGGGGAGCTGTTTTTT.